Shown below are 26 T cell receptor beta chains from a single sample sequenced in a study of blood T cell repertoires in COVID-19. The protocol was immunoSEQ multiplex PCR, while the TCRdb copy is restricted to in-frame clones and leaves out a portion. The sample lists roughly 190,000 clones, approximately 91% occurring once. The specimen sequenced was peripheral blood. These receptors were taken from a man under 40 with acute or convalescent COVID-19.

This clone was counted a few times. This chain connects TRBV5-1 to TRBJ2-7, with D possibly matching TRBD2 (5 bases). This CDR3 is 15 amino acids long. V lost 0 bases to trimming and J lost 3 bases, with 13 bases between them. From germline, CDR1 is SGHRS and CDR2 YFSETQ. The CDR3 DNA reads TGCGCCAGCAGCTTGGCCGGAGGACGGCTCTACGAGCAGTACTTC. As protein: CASSLAGGRLYEQYF. The entire variable domain, with the rest obtained from reference TRBV5-1 and TRBJ2-7, is as follows: KAGVTQTPRYLIKTRGQQVTLSCSPISGHRSVSWYQQTPGQGLQFLFEYFSETQRNKGNFPGRFSGRQFSNSRSEMNVSTLELGDSALYLCASSLAGGRLYEQYFGPGTRLTVT.

CDR3 protein: CASSFLGTASEKLFF. CDR3 in DNA: TGTGCCAGCAGCTTCCTCGGGACAGCTTCTGAAAAACTGTTTTTT. The chain is built from TRBV27 and TRBJ1-4; 7 bases agree with TRBD1. Germline lookup yields CDR1 MNHEY and CDR2 SMNVEV (reference sequence). V lost 6 bases, J lost 7 bases, and 11 bases stayed unmatched. The CDR3 has 15 residues.

This chain joins TRBV7-2 and TRBJ2-7; a weak D match, TRBD2 (6 bases). From germline, CDR1 is SGHTA and CDR2 FQGNSA. The V end was cut by 1 base, the J end by 6 bases, with 10 bases between. The CDR3 covers 13 residues. The CDR3 is CASSLETGVEQYF. DNA for the CDR3: TGTGCCAGCAGCTTAGAGACGGGGGTCGAGCAGTACTTC.

This clone came up a few times. This rearrangement joins TRBV18 to TRBJ2-7; D possibly corresponds to TRBD1 (5 bases). The V gene lost 3 bases and the J gene lost 3 bases, with 9 bases spanning the gap. Germline loops: CDR1 KGHSH, CDR2 LQKENI. The CDR3 spans 13 residues. The CDR3 spells CASSPGHLYEQYF. The CDR3 DNA reads as TGTGCCAGCTCACCCGGACACCTCTACGAGCAGTACTTC.

This chain uses TRBV29-1 with TRBJ2-3; no clear D. V dropped 4 bases and J dropped 5 bases, with 10 bases sitting between them. The CDR3 length is 12 residues. Germline V gene sequence: CDR1 SQVTM, CDR2 ANQGSEA. CDR3 DNA: TGCAGCGTTGTCACGGGTAGAGATACGCAGTATTTT. It encodes CSVVTGRDTQYF.

J is TRBJ1-2 and V is TRBV27; 12 nucleotides agree with TRBD1. CDR3 length equals 13 residues. Germline lookup yields CDR1 MNHEY and CDR2 SMNVEV (reference sequence). The junction had 4 bases not matched to a gene; V was cut back by 8 bases and J by 6 bases. CDR3 in amino acids: CASGTGGANGYTF. As DNA, the CDR3 is TGTGCCAGCGGGACAGGGGGCGCGAATGGCTACACCTTC.

The CDR3 region is CASSEYALAGSYEQYF. The CDR3 DNA reads as TGTGCCAGCAGTGAATACGCACTAGCGGGCTCCTACGAGCAGTACTTC. This rearrangement joins TRBV25-1 to TRBJ2-7; the match to TRBD2 covers 9 bases. This CDR3 region has 16 residues. V lost 0 bases to trimming and J lost 0 bases; unmatched junction nucleotides: 3. CDR1 and CDR2 from the germline V gene are MGHDK and SYGVNS.

This clone was recorded only once. This chain joins TRBV18 and TRBJ1-3; the match to TRBD1 covers 8 bases. The CDR3 is made up of 15 amino acids. From germline, CDR1 is KGHSH and CDR2 LQKENI. J was trimmed by 2 bases and V by 4 bases; bases with no gene match: 4. CDR3 protein: CASSLAGQAGNTIYF. The CDR3 nucleotides are TGTGCCAGCTCACTGGCGGGACAGGCTGGAAACACCATATATTTT.

The CDR3 protein is CASSSGTGDTEAFF. Here the CDR3 DNA reads TGTGCCAGCAGCTCTGGGACAGGGGACACTGAAGCTTTCTTT. The chain employs TRBV13 and TRBJ1-1; 10 bases are a match to TRBD1. The CDR3 is 14 amino acids. After removal of 4 bases from V and 3 bases from J, the junction contained 2 bases not matched to a gene. The germline CDR1 and CDR2 sequences are PRHDT and FYEKMQ (reference sequence).

J is TRBJ2-5 and V is TRBV7-9; 8 nucleotides match TRBD1. The V gene end was trimmed by 5 bases and the J gene end by 2 bases; junction bases not matched to a gene: 10. The CDR3 has 16 amino acids. The germline CDR1 and CDR2 sequences are SEHNR and FQNEAQ (reference sequence). CDR3: CASSKLGGQGQETQYF. For the CDR3, the DNA is TGTGCCAGCAGCAAACTGGGCGGACAGGGTCAAGAGACCCAGTACTTC.

CDR3: CASSVTGLLLNSPLHF. CDR3 bases: TGTGCCAGCAGCGTAACAGGGCTCCTCCTGAATTCACCCCTCCACTTT. The chain recombines TRBV28 with TRBJ1-6; D might be TRBD1 (6 bases). V was clipped by 6 bases and J by 7 bases, with 19 bases between them. This CDR3 has 16 amino acids. Germline CDR1 is MDHEN and CDR2 is SYDVKM. The variable domain in full, with the rest retrieved from reference TRBV28 and TRBJ1-6, is DVKVTQSSRYLVKRTGEKVFLECVQDMDHENMFWYRQDPGLGLRLIYFSYDVKMKEKGDIPEGYSVSREKKERFSLILESASTNQTSMYLCASSVTGLLLNSPLHFGNGTRLTVT.

In its sample, this clone was seen once. The chain carries TRBV4-1 and TRBJ1-2; TRBD1 agrees at 7 bases. J gave up 6 bases and V 1 base, and 5 bases lay outside the gene matches. Germline CDR1 and CDR2: MGHRA and YSYEKL. CDR3 size: 14 residues. The CDR3 DNA reads TGCGCCAGCAGCCAAGGGGTGCAGGGGGATGGCTACACCTTC. Protein: CASSQGVQGDGYTF.

The CDR3 sequence is CASRLLGESPLHF. The CDR3 DNA reads TGTGCCAGCAGACTTTTAGGGGAATCACCCCTCCACTTT. The rearrangement links TRBV6-5 to TRBJ1-6; a possible D gene is TRBD1 (5 bases). The ends were cut back, 6 bases at V and 10 bases at J, with 13 bases in the middle. The V gene's germline CDR1 is MNHEY and CDR2 SVGAGI. CDR3 size: 13 residues.

This chain links TRBV5-1 with TRBJ2-7; tentative D call: TRBD2 (6 bases). CDR3 length: 15 residues. CDR1 and CDR2 from the germline V gene are SGHRS and YFSETQ. The ends were cut back, 0 bases at V and 7 bases at J, with 17 bases in the middle. In DNA form, the CDR3 reads TGCGCCAGCAGCTTGGACGCGGGGTTGGGGTGGGAGCAGTACTTC. It codes for CASSLDAGLGWEQYF.

V usage is TRBV9 and J usage is TRBJ2-5; 10 bases agree with TRBD1. The CDR3 consists of 15 residues. V lost 4 bases, J lost 5 bases, and 8 bases stayed unmatched. Looked up from germline, CDR1 is SGDLS and CDR2 is YYNGEE. CDR3 DNA sequence: TGTGCCAGCAGCCCCCAGACAGGGGGCGCGGAGACCCAGTACTTC. It encodes CASSPQTGGAETQYF.

The rearrangement joins TRBV6-6 to TRBJ2-7, with TRBD2 identical over 7 bases. V shed 4 bases and J 8 bases; nucleotides not matched to a gene: 14. Germline V gene lookup returns CDR1 MNHNY and CDR2 SVGAGI (reference sequence). The CDR3 sequence is 15 residues long. The CDR3: CASSSTGAGRDKQYF. Written as DNA, the CDR3 is TGTGCCAGCAGTTCTACCGGAGCGGGACGAGATAAGCAGTACTTC.

The chain employs TRBV10-3 and TRBJ1-1; no reliable D call. Germline CDR1 is ENHRY and CDR2 is SYGVKD. This CDR3 comprises 13 residues. V lost 11 bases and J lost 0, with 13 bases in between. This CDR3 is CAAGAGVNTEAFF. In nucleotides, the CDR3 is TGTGCCGCGGGTGCCGGAGTGAACACTGAAGCTTTCTTT.

This chain links TRBV5-4 with TRBJ2-2; D possibly corresponds to TRBD2 (5 bases). The V gene lost 0 bases and the J gene lost 6 bases, with 18 bases spanning the gap. The germline gives CDR1 SGHNT, CDR2 YYREEE (reference sequence). The CDR3 has 17 amino acids. The CDR3 DNA reads as TGTGCCAGCAGCTTGGGGACTGGGTTGAGGTGGGCCGGGGAGCTGTTTTTT. Protein: CASSLGTGLRWAGELFF.

The chain carries TRBV7-9 and TRBJ2-5; 9 nucleotides agree with TRBD2. Germline CDR1 and CDR2: SEHNR and FQNEAQ (reference sequence). This CDR3 spans 16 amino acids. The V segment lost 5 bases and the J segment 2 bases; nucleotides outside the gene matches: 9. The CDR3 DNA is TGTGCCAGCAGCCCCACTAGCGGGTGGCTTCAAGAGACCCAGTACTTC. This gives the protein CASSPTSGWLQETQYF.

J is TRBJ1-3 and V is TRBV7-9; 7 bases map to TRBD1. This CDR3 region has 14 residues. Per germline, CDR1 SEHNR and CDR2 FQNEAQ (reference sequence). Trimming at V came to 0 bases and at J to 4 bases, leaving 0 bases not matched to a gene. CDR3 nucleotide sequence: TGTGCCAGCAGCTTAGCGGGACAGGGAAACACCATATATTTT. Its protein is CASSLAGQGNTIYF.

The V gene is TRBV7-9, the J gene TRBJ1-5; D may be TRBD1 (5 bases). The CDR3 consists of 14 residues. V was trimmed by 1 base and J by 5 bases, leaving 9 bases between them. Germline-derived CDR1 and CDR2 are SEHNR and FQNEAQ (reference sequence). The CDR3 loop is CASSLDRPYQPQHF. The CDR3 nucleotides are TGTGCCAGCAGCTTAGACAGGCCCTATCAGCCCCAGCATTTT. The variable domain in full, with the rest retrieved from reference TRBV7-9 and TRBJ1-5, is DTGVSQNPRHKITKRGQNVTFRCDPISEHNRLYWYRQTLGQGPEFLTYFQNEAQLEKSRLLSDRFSAERPKGSFSTLEIQRTEQGDSAMYLCASSLDRPYQPQHFGDGTRLSIL.

The J gene is TRBJ2-2, the V gene TRBV28, with D possibly being TRBD2 (5 bases). Trimming removed 8 bases at V and 6 bases at J, with 10 bases between. The CDR3 is 12 amino acids. Germline V gives CDR1 MDHEN, CDR2 SYDVKM. CDR3 loop: CASHVASGELFF. The CDR3 DNA reads as TGTGCCAGCCACGTAGCGTCCGGGGAGCTGTTTTTT.

CDR3 coding DNA: TGTGCCAGTAGTTTCCGGGACAGGGCTAGGAATGAGCAGTTCTTC. Translating it yields CASSFRDRARNEQFF. J is TRBJ2-1 and V is TRBV19; 9 positions match TRBD1. This CDR3 region has 15 residues. Trimming took 5 bases from V and 7 from J; bases not matched to a gene: 9. Germline V gives CDR1 LNHDA, CDR2 SQIVND (reference sequence).

The chain carries TRBV7-9 and TRBJ2-7; D possibly corresponds to TRBD2 (5 bases). This CDR3 is built from 13 residues. Germline CDR1 is SEHNR and CDR2 is FQNEAQ (reference sequence). V was clipped by 2 bases and J by 3 bases, with 8 bases between them. The chain's CDR3 is CASSLYGDYEQYF. DNA of the CDR3: TGTGCCAGCAGCTTATACGGGGACTACGAGCAGTACTTC.

The V and J genes are TRBV5-1 and TRBJ1-2, with a possible D match to TRBD1 (6 bases). This CDR3 contains 14 residues. Germline CDR1 and CDR2: SGHRS and YFSETQ. The V end was cut by 1 base, the J end by 6 bases, with 13 bases between. This CDR3 is CASSLLAGDHGYTF. CDR3 in DNA: TGCGCCAGCAGCTTGCTTGCAGGGGATCATGGCTACACCTTC.

This clone was found once. This chain links TRBV4-1 with TRBJ2-3, with 10 positions matching TRBD1. The CDR3 extends over 16 amino acids. V lost 4 bases and J lost 4; bases outside the gene matches: 8. Germline V gene lookup returns CDR1 MGHRA and CDR2 YSYEKL. CDR3 DNA sequence: TGCGCCAGCAGCCTTCTACCGGGACAGGGGTCAGATACGCAGTATTTT. This gives the protein CASSLLPGQGSDTQYF.